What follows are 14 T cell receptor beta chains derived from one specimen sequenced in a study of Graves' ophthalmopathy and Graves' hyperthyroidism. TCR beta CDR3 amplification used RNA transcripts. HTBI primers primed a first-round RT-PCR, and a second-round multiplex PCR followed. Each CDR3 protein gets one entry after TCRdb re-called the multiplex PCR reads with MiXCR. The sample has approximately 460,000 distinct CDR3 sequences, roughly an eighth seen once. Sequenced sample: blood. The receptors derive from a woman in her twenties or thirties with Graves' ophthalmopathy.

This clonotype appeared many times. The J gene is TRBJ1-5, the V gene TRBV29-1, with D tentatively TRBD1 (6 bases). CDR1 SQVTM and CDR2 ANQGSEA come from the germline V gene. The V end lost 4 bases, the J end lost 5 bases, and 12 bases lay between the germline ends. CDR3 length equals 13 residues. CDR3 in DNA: TGCAGCGTTGCGGAGGAGGGGGATCAGCCCCAGCATTTT. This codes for CSVAEEGDQPQHF.

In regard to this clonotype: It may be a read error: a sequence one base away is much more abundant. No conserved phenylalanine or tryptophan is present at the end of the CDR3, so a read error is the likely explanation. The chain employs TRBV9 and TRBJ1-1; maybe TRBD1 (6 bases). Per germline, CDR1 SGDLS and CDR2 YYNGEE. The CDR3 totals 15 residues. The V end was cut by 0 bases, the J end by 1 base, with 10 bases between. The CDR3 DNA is TGTGCCAGCAGCGTAGGAGCAGGGGCGAACACTGAAGCTTTCTTG. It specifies CASSVGAGANTEAFL.

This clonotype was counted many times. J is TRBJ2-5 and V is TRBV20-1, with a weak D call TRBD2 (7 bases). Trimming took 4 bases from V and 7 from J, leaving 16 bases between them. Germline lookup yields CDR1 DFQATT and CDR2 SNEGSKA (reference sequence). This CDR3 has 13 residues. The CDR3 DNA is TGCAGTGCTACTCTTACAGGGAGGGTGACCCAGTACTTC. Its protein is CSATLTGRVTQYF.

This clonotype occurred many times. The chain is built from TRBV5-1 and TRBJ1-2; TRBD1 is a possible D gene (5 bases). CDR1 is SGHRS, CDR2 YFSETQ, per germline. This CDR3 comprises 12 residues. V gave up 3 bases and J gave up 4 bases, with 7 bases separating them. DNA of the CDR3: TGCGCCAGCAGCTCCGGGGCCTATGGCTACACCTTC. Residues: CASSSGAYGYTF.

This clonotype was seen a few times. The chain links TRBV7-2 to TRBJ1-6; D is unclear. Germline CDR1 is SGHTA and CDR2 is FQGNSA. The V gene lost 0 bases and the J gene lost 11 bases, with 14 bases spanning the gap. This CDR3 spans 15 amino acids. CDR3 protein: CASSLARQMGAPLHF. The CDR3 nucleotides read TGTGCCAGCAGCTTAGCGAGGCAGATGGGTGCACCCCTCCACTTT.

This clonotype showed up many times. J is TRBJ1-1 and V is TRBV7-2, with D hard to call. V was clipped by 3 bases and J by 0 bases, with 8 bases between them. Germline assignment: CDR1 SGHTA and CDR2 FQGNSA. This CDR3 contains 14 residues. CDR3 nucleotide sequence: TGTGCCAGCAGCTTGCAGGTCATGAACACTGAAGCTTTCTTT. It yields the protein CASSLQVMNTEAFF.

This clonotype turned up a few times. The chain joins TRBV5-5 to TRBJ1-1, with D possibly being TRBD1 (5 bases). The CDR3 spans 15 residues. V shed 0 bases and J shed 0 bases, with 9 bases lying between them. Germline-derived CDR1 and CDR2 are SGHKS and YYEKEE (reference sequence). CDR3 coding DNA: TGTGCCAGCAGCTTGGTACCAGGGATGAACACTGAAGCTTTCTTT. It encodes CASSLVPGMNTEAFF.

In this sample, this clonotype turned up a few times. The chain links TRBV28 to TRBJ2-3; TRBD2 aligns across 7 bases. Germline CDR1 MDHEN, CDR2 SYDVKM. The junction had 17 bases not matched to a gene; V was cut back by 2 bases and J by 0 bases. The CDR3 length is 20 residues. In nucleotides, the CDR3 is TGTGCCAGCAGTTTAGCCTCCGCGGTAGCGGGTACCCTAAGCACAGATACGCAGTATTTT. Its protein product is CASSLASAVAGTLSTDTQYF.

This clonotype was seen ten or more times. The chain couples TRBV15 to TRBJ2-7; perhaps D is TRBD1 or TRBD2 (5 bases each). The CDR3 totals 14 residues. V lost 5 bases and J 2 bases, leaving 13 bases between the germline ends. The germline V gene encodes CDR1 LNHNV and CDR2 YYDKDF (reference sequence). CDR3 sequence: CATSGRDQTYEQYF. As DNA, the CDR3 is TGTGCCACCAGCGGACGGGACCAGACCTACGAGCAGTACTTC.

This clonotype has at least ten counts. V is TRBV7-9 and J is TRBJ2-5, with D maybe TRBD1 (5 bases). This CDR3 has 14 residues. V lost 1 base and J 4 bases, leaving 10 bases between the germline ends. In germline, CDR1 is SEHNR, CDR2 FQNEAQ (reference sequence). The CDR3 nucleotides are TGTGCCAGCAGCTTAGTTGGGGCACGAGAGACCCAGTACTTC. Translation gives CASSLVGARETQYF.

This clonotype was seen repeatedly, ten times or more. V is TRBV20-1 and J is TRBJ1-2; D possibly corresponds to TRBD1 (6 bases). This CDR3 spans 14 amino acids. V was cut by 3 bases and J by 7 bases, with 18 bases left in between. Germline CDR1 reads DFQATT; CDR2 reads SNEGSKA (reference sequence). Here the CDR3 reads CSASIQGRGVGYTF. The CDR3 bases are TGCAGTGCTAGCATTCAGGGGCGTGGAGTTGGCTACACCTTC.

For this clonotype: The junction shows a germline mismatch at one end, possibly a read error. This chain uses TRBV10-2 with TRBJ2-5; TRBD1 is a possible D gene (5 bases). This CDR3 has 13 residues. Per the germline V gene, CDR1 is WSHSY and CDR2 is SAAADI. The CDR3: CTSSHQGSETQYF. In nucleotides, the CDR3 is TGCACCAGCAGTCACCAGGGATCAGAGACCCAGTACTTC.

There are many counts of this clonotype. The CDR3 coding sequence is TGTGCCAGCACAGGACAGGGGGCTTACCTGAACACTGAAGCTTTCTTT. Its protein product is CASTGQGAYLNTEAFF. The V call is TRBV12-3 or TRBV12-4, the J call TRBJ1-1; TRBD1 matches at 11 bases. V was clipped by 7 bases and J by 0 bases; unmatched bases: 7. The CDR3 loop spans 16 amino acids.

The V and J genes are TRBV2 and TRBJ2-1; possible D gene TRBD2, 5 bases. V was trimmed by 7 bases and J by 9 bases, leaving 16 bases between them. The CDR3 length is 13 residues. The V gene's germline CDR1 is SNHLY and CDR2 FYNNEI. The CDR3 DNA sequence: TGTGCCAGCAATGGGGTCGGGGAAGTTGAGCAGTTCTTC. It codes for CASNGVGEVEQFF. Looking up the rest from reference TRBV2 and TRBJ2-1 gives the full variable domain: EPEVTQTPSHQVTQMGQEVILRCVPISNHLYFYWYRQILGQKVEFLVSFYNNEISEKSEIFDDQFSVERPDGSNFTLKIRSTKLEDSAMYFCASNGVGEVEQFFGPGTRLTVL.